A single TCR beta chain is shown here with its context. The data were taken from a study of cytotoxic CD8 clonotypes in ibrutinib-treated CLL. Profiled with immunoSEQ multiplex PCR; TCRdb holds only in-frame clones, not every one. The profile covers around 250,000 clones, with roughly 70% appearing a single time and about 16% taken by the ten largest. The source of this sequence is a human donor with chronic lymphocytic leukemia. The specimen was PBMCs, collected after 24 months of ibrutinib treatment.

The CDR3 sequence is CASSLGADLRQGGGYTF. Written as DNA, the CDR3 is TGTGCCAGCAGCTTGGGGGCTGACCTTCGCCAAGGTGGAGGCTACACCTTC. The chain carries TRBV7-8 and TRBJ1-2; the D gene is possibly TRBD1 (6 bases). Germline V lookup: CDR1 SGHVS, CDR2 FQNEAQ. The CDR3 is 17 residues long. The V end lost 3 bases, the J end lost 8 bases, and 25 bases lay between the germline ends.